This T cell receptor (beta chain) was sequenced for a study of blood T cell repertoires in COVID-19. Turning to the study itself: Sources were T cells, B-cell-depleted T cells, or PBMCs; the material itself was cDNA or gDNA.

With V trimmed by 4 bases and J by 4 bases, 3 bases remained unmatched. This CDR3 region has 13 residues. The germline CDR1 and CDR2 sequences are SGDLS and YYNGEE. Original data processing: Amplification with reference gene primers provided the estimates of nucleated cell counts. The data were produced by immunoSEQ multiplex PCR, yet TCRdb's version contains in-frame clones alone and is incomplete. V, J and clone size were drawn from that table, and D and trimming were deduced from the DNA. Of 35,000 to 45,000 clones in the sample, 89% are singletons; the top ten hold 6.2%. The count of this clone is one.

The chain uses TRBV9 and TRBJ2-5; 8 bases map to TRBD2. The sequence came from a human donor in a cohort sampled during active COVID-19. Material for sequencing was peripheral blood. The CDR3 loop is CASSRGGPETQYF. CDR3 DNA sequence: TGTGCCAGCAGCCGGGGGGGCCCAGAGACCCAGTACTTC.